The rows below give T cell receptor beta chains drawn from one sample of a study of cytomegalovirus exposure and HLA in healthy donors. Sequencing was performed with immunoSEQ multiplex PCR; in TCRdb, only in-frame clones are kept and a portion is missing. Found here are some 69,000 clones, approximately 94% of them singletons; the top ten hold 4.4%. The specimen was PBMCs. The receptor source for this set is a man younger than 35 in good health and CMV-seropositive. CDR3s include the opening cysteine and the closing phenylalanine or tryptophan. The order of the fields is V gene, D gene, clone size, J gene, CDR3 protein, CDR3 DNA. A D gene is named only where the DNA matches it firmly. Some rows mark clone size as missing; the rest say once, few, many or name a class of expanded clone.

TRBV4-1	TRBD1	NA	TRBJ1-2	CASSYRGTGGNYGYTF	TGCGCCAGCAGCTACCGCGGGACAGGGGGCAACTATGGCTACACCTTC
TRBV19	NA	NA	TRBJ1-5	CASSIVPGGDQPQHF	TGTGCCAGTAGTATAGTTCCCGGAGGTGATCAGCCCCAGCATTTT
TRBV5-1	TRBD1	NA	TRBJ2-3	CASSYGQGGDTQYF	TGCGCCAGCAGCTACGGACAGGGGGGAGATACGCAGTATTTT
TRBV12-5	TRBD1	NA	TRBJ2-5	CASAGTGSGTQYF	TGTGCTAGTGCCGGGACAGGGAGTGGGACCCAGTACTTC
TRBV4-3	NA	NA	TRBJ2-3	CASSQGTGWADTQYF	TGCGCCAGCAGCCAAGGGACGGGATGGGCCGATACGCAGTATTTT
TRBV28	NA	once	TRBJ1-5	CASDPRHDNQPQHF	TGTGCCAGTGACCCGAGACACGACAATCAGCCCCAGCATTTT
TRBV7-2	NA	NA	TRBJ1-3	CASSLSVFSGNTIYF	TGTGCCAGCAGCTTATCTGTTTTTTCTGGAAACACCATATATTTT
TRBV29-1	TRBD2	NA	TRBJ2-3	CSVGWSSGRARDTQYF	TGCAGCGTTGGGTGGAGTAGCGGGAGGGCCCGAGATACGCAGTATTTT
TRBV4-1	NA	few	TRBJ2-1	CASSQGPRPGDYNEQFF	TGCGCCAGCAGCCAAGGTCCTAGGCCTGGTGACTACAATGAGCAGTTCTTC
TRBV19	NA	NA	TRBJ2-2	CASSILASNTGELFF	TGTGCCAGTAGTATTTTGGCTAGCAACACCGGGGAGCTGTTTTTT
TRBV10-3	TRBD1	NA	TRBJ1-1	CAISPQGAVMTEAFF	TGTGCCATCAGTCCGCAGGGGGCAGTAATGACTGAAGCTTTCTTT
TRBV13	TRBD2	NA	TRBJ2-7	CASSSLGTSTYEQYF	TGTGCCAGCAGCTCCCTCGGGACTAGCACCTACGAGCAGTACTTC
TRBV27	NA	NA	TRBJ1-4	CASRQPTVTTNEKLFF	TGTGCCAGCAGGCAGCCGACTGTAACAACTAATGAAAAACTGTTTTTT
TRBV4-1	NA	NA	TRBJ2-1	CASSQDFAGAFDEQFF	TGCGCCAGCAGCCAAGATTTCGCGGGGGCGTTCGATGAGCAGTTCTTC
TRBV19	TRBD1	NA	TRBJ1-1	CASSIYRGNTEAFF	TGTGCCAGTAGCATATACAGGGGAAACACTGAAGCTTTCTTT
TRBV30	NA	NA	TRBJ2-7	CAWSMAYEQYF	TGTGCCTGGAGTATGGCTTACGAGCAGTACTTC
TRBV11-2	NA	NA	TRBJ1-1	CASSPQNEAFF	TGTGCCAGCAGCCCACAGAATGAAGCTTTCTTT
TRBV29-1	TRBD1	NA	TRBJ1-5	CSVAGTGDAQPQHF	TGCAGCGTCGCCGGGACAGGGGACGCTCAGCCCCAGCATTTT
TRBV2	TRBD1	NA	TRBJ1-2	CASSESEGAFYGYTF	TGTGCCAGCAGTGAGTCCGAGGGGGCGTTCTATGGCTACACCTTC
TRBV5-4	NA	NA	TRBJ2-5	CASSLARGGYASGQETQYF	TGTGCCAGCAGCTTGGCCAGGGGCGGGTATGCGTCGGGTCAGGAGACCCAGTACTTC
TRBV6-5	NA	NA	TRBJ1-2	CASSFRTGTMDGYTF	TGTGCCAGCAGTTTCCGAACAGGGACGATGGATGGCTACACCTTC
TRBV5-5	TRBD1	NA	TRBJ1-1	CASSAGTGLMNTEAFF	TGTGCCAGCAGCGCTGGGACAGGGCTGATGAACACTGAAGCTTTCTTT
TRBV9	NA	once	TRBJ1-4	CASSPGGALGEKLFF	TGTGCCAGCAGCCCAGGAGGGGCCCTCGGTGAAAAACTGTTTTTT
TRBV7-9	NA	NA	TRBJ1-4	CASRPRGISGEKLFF	TGTGCCAGCAGGCCGCGGGGAATCTCGGGTGAAAAACTGTTTTTT
TRBV28	NA	once	TRBJ1-1	CASSLPGMNTEAFF	TGTGCCAGCAGTTTACCGGGTATGAACACTGAAGCTTTCTTT
TRBV27	TRBD2	once	TRBJ2-5	CASSLGTSGRGETQYF	TGTGCCAGCAGTCTCGGGACTAGCGGGAGGGGAGAGACCCAGTACTTC
TRBV20-1	TRBD2	NA	TRBJ2-5	CSARAGGLEYF	TGCAGTGCTAGAGCCGGTGGACTAGAGTACTTC
TRBV27	TRBD2	NA	TRBJ2-7	CASRGGKSSYEQYF	TGTGCCAGCAGGGGAGGGAAAAGCTCCTACGAGCAGTACTTC
TRBV29-1	NA	NA	TRBJ2-7	CSVADTNEQYF	TGCAGCGTTGCGGACACCAACGAGCAGTACTTC
TRBV11-3	NA	once	TRBJ1-2	CASSLGSGANYGYTF	TGTGCCAGCAGCTTAGGATCGGGAGCTAACTATGGCTACACCTTC
TRBV19	NA	NA	TRBJ1-1	CASSTGNTEAFF	TGTGCCAGTAGCACTGGGAACACTGAAGCTTTCTTT
TRBV7-9	NA	NA	TRBJ1-5	CASSEAGASQPQHF	TGTGCCAGCAGCGAGGCAGGGGCCTCTCAGCCCCAGCATTTT
TRBV9	TRBD1	NA	TRBJ1-1	CASSQGTGLENTEAFF	TGTGCCAGCAGCCAAGGGACAGGCCTCGAGAACACTGAAGCTTTCTTT
TRBV5-1	NA	NA	TRBJ2-7	CASSQDSPPDEQYF	TGCGCCAGCAGCCAGGACAGCCCCCCGGACGAGCAGTACTTC
TRBV6-5	NA	once	TRBJ2-3	CASSSDRAGSTDTQYF	TGTGCCAGCAGTTCCGACAGGGCGGGGAGCACAGATACGCAGTATTTT